What follows are 26 T cell receptor beta chains derived from one specimen sequenced in a study of T cell responses to AZD1222 COVID-19 vaccine. The protocol was immunoSEQ multiplex PCR, while the TCRdb copy is restricted to in-frame clones and leaves out a portion. The data show 150,000 to 200,000 clones, approximately 94% seen once. The starting material was peripheral blood, obtained on day 0 of AZD1222 vaccination. The receptors stem from an adult in good health.

In its sample, this clone was seen once. The chain carries TRBV6-5 and TRBJ1-1; D gene uncertain. V lost 2 bases to trimming and J lost 3 bases, with 7 bases between them. This CDR3 contains 13 residues. In germline, CDR1 is MNHEY, CDR2 SVGAGI. CDR3: CASSYTKYTEAFF. The CDR3 DNA sequence: TGTGCCAGCAGTTACACGAAGTACACTGAAGCTTTCTTT.

This sequence joins TRBV25-1 and TRBJ1-2; D is unresolved. Trimming pared 4 bases from V and 8 bases from J, leaving 8 bases between. The CDR3 loop spans 11 amino acids. Germline V gene data show CDR1 as MGHDK and CDR2 as SYGVNS. The CDR3 protein is CASSGGQGYTF. The CDR3 region has the DNA TGTGCCAGCAGTGGCGGGCAGGGCTACACCTTC.

This clone was counted a few times. The chain recombines TRBV5-4 with TRBJ1-1; D remains ambiguous. Germline V gene sequence: CDR1 SGHNT, CDR2 YYREEE (reference sequence). V was pared by 1 base and J by 9 bases, with 13 bases between. The CDR3 has 13 amino acids. CDR3 sequence reads: CASSLNFFDKAFF. The CDR3 DNA reads as TGTGCCAGCAGCTTGAACTTTTTTGATAAAGCTTTCTTT. Variable domain in full (rest from reference TRBV5-4 and TRBJ1-1): ETGVTQSPTHLIKTRGQQVTLRCSSQSGHNTVSWYQQALGQGPQFIFQYYREEENGRGNFPPRFSGLQFPNYSSELNVNALELDDSALYLCASSLNFFDKAFFGQGTRLTVV.

The rearrangement joins TRBV5-1 to TRBJ1-4, with D perhaps matching TRBD1 (5 bases). There are 15 residues in the CDR3. The ends were cut back, 0 bases at V and 5 bases at J, with 11 bases in the middle. CDR1 is SGHRS, CDR2 YFSETQ, per germline. As DNA, the CDR3 is TGCGCCAGCAGCTTGGCGGCAGGGTCAAATGAAAAACTGTTTTTT. Protein product: CASSLAAGSNEKLFF.

The V gene is TRBV27, the J gene TRBJ1-3; TRBD1 matches 9 bases. The germline V gene has CDR1 MNHEY and CDR2 SMNVEV (reference sequence). Losses at the gene ends were 2 bases for V and 0 bases for J; bases not matched to a gene: 2. CDR3 length equals 16 residues. The CDR3 sequence: CASSLAGQGSGNTIYF. The CDR3 coding sequence is TGTGCCAGCAGTTTAGCGGGACAGGGCTCTGGAAACACCATATATTTT.

The V gene is TRBV7-2, the J gene TRBJ2-7, with 8 bases aligning to TRBD1. J gave up 5 bases and V 4 bases, and 4 bases lay outside the gene matches. The CDR3 length is 13 residues. Germline-derived CDR1 and CDR2 are SGHTA and FQGNSA. The CDR3 nucleotides are TGTGCCAGCAGCTCGCGGACAGGGAACGAGCAGTACTTC. Its translation is CASSSRTGNEQYF.

This clone was counted a single time. The rearrangement joins TRBV5-1 to TRBJ2-3, with TRBD1 matching over 9 bases. With V trimmed by 3 bases and J by 4 bases, 6 bases remained unmatched. The germline CDR1 and CDR2 sequences are SGHRS and YFSETQ. This CDR3 spans 15 amino acids. The CDR3 sequence: CASSWGQGGPDTQYF. Here the CDR3 DNA reads TGCGCCAGCAGCTGGGGACAGGGAGGGCCAGATACGCAGTATTTT. Looking up the rest from reference TRBV5-1 and TRBJ2-3 gives the full variable domain: KAGVTQTPRYLIKTRGQQVTLSCSPISGHRSVSWYQQTPGQGLQFLFEYFSETQRNKGNFPGRFSGRQFSNSRSEMNVSTLELGDSALYLCASSWGQGGPDTQYFGPGTRLTVL.

This chain uses TRBV29-1 with TRBJ2-5, with D perhaps matching TRBD1 or TRBD2 (6 bases each). This CDR3 region has 13 residues. Trimming cost V 5 bases and J 2 bases, with 12 bases left between them. From germline, CDR1 is SQVTM and CDR2 ANQGSEA. CDR3 amino acids: CSVSVGGQETQYF. Written as DNA, the CDR3 is TGCAGCGTTAGTGTAGGGGGGCAAGAGACCCAGTACTTC.

The chain carries TRBV28 and TRBJ2-5, with D maybe TRBD2 (6 bases). Germline lookup yields CDR1 MDHEN and CDR2 SYDVKM. V shed 5 bases and J shed 9 bases, with 22 bases lying between them. This CDR3 spans 15 amino acids. Here the CDR3 reads CASSKGLRGVLAQYF. For the CDR3, the DNA is TGTGCCAGCAGTAAGGGACTGCGCGGTGTGTTGGCCCAGTACTTC. The full variable domain, rest sourced from reference TRBV28 and TRBJ2-5, is DVKVTQSSRYLVKRTGEKVFLECVQDMDHENMFWYRQDPGLGLRLIYFSYDVKMKEKGDIPEGYSVSREKKERFSLILESASTNQTSMYLCASSKGLRGVLAQYFGPGTRLLVL.

Only one count was recorded for this clone. This chain uses TRBV15 with TRBJ1-1, with 9 bases matching TRBD1. V was pared by 4 bases and J by 3 bases, with 3 bases of the junction left unmatched. Germline CDR1 and CDR2: LNHNV and YYDKDF (reference sequence). CDR3 length: 14 amino acids. The CDR3 nucleotides are TGTGCCACCAGCATACAGGGGGCACACACTGAAGCTTTCTTT. The encoded protein is CATSIQGAHTEAFF.

The chain carries TRBV5-1 and TRBJ1-2; D is ambiguous. V dropped 4 bases and J dropped 0 bases, with 10 bases sitting between them. Germline assignment: CDR1 SGHRS and CDR2 YFSETQ. The CDR3 runs to 14 residues. The CDR3 DNA is TGCGCCAGCAGCAGTAGCCCAGCTAACTATGGCTACACCTTC. Translation gives CASSSSPANYGYTF. The full variable domain, its missing parts supplied by reference TRBV5-1 and TRBJ1-2, is KAGVTQTPRYLIKTRGQQVTLSCSPISGHRSVSWYQQTPGQGLQFLFEYFSETQRNKGNFPGRFSGRQFSNSRSEMNVSTLELGDSALYLCASSSSPANYGYTFGSGTRLTVV.

This chain's CDR3 is CASSIEHSLGYTF. The DNA of the CDR3 is TGTGCCAGTAGTATCGAACATTCTCTCGGCTACACCTTC. The chain is built from TRBV19 and TRBJ1-2; D is unclear. The V and J ends lost 3 bases and 8 bases respectively, with 13 bases between them. Germline V CDR1 and CDR2: LNHDA, SQIVND (reference sequence). This CDR3 is 13 amino acids long. Full variable domain (remainder filled in from reference TRBV19 and TRBJ1-2): DGGITQSPKYLFRKEGQNVTLSCEQNLNHDAMYWYRQDPGQGLRLIYYSQIVNDFQKGDIAEGYSVSREKKESFPLTVTSAQKNPTAFYLCASSIEHSLGYTFGSGTRLTVV.

This clone has a handful of counts. This chain joins TRBV5-4 and TRBJ1-2; TRBD1 aligns across 7 bases. CDR3 length equals 13 residues. V dropped 3 bases and J dropped 3; count of bases not matched to a gene: 2. Germline CDR1 SGHNT, CDR2 YYREEE (reference sequence). In nucleotides, the CDR3 is TGTGCCAGCAGCTCCGGGACAGACTATGGCTACACCTTC. Translation gives CASSSGTDYGYTF.

The chain links TRBV12-3 or TRBV12-4 to TRBJ1-2; no reliable D call. This CDR3 comprises 13 residues. With 6 bases removed from V and 8 bases from J, the gap between germline ends came to 16 bases. CDR3 sequence reads: CASRERGPGGYTF. The CDR3 bases are TGTGCCAGCAGGGAGAGAGGGCCGGGGGGCTACACCTTC.

V usage is TRBV6-5 and J usage is TRBJ1-1; D possibly corresponds to TRBD1 (6 bases). The V end was cut by 0 bases, the J end by 0 bases, with 11 bases between. This CDR3 spans 16 amino acids. CDR1 is MNHEY, CDR2 SVGAGI, per germline. The CDR3 nucleotides read TGTGCCAGCAGTTACTCGGGGGCCAGCTTGAACACTGAAGCTTTCTTT. Protein: CASSYSGASLNTEAFF.

This chain connects TRBV15 to TRBJ2-1, with 8 bases fitting TRBD2. Germline trimming cut 0 bases from V and 13 bases from J; bases unmatched to any gene: 5. Germline values: CDR1 LNHNV, CDR2 YYDKDF (reference sequence). CDR3 size: 13 residues. CDR3 sequence (DNA): TGTGCCACCAGCAGAGATCGGCGGGAGGAACAGTTCTTC. It specifies CATSRDRREEQFF.

The CDR3 nucleotides read TGTGCCTGGAGGCGGGACCAAAGGAGGTCCTACGAGCAGTACTTC. It codes for CAWRRDQRRSYEQYF. V is TRBV30 and J is TRBJ2-7; perhaps TRBD2 as D (6 bases). V was cut by 3 bases and J by 1 base, with 16 bases left in between. Germline CDR1 is GTSNPN and CDR2 is SVGIG (reference sequence). This CDR3 comprises 15 residues.

V usage is TRBV7-6 and J usage is TRBJ1-1; D call uncertain. The germline gives CDR1 SGHVS, CDR2 FNYEAQ. CDR3 size: 15 residues. Trimming stripped 2 bases from V and 1 base from J, with 11 bases between. The CDR3 nucleotides read TGTGCCAGCAGCTTAACCGGCGGGAAGAACACTGAAGCTTTCTTT. It translates to CASSLTGGKNTEAFF.

The gene calls are TRBV5-4 and TRBJ1-1; a weak D match, TRBD1 (6 bases). Per the germline V gene, CDR1 is SGHNT and CDR2 is YYREEE (reference sequence). The CDR3 length is 13 residues. The V end lost 4 bases, the J end lost 9 bases, and 16 bases lay between the germline ends. CDR3 region: CASSQARQGKAFF. The CDR3 coding sequence is TGTGCCAGCAGCCAGGCTCGGCAGGGGAAAGCTTTCTTT.

The chain joins TRBV2 to TRBJ1-1; D not certain. The CDR3 runs to 13 residues. V was pared by 11 bases and J by 1 base, with 14 bases between. The germline V gene has CDR1 SNHLY and CDR2 FYNNEI. The CDR3 loop is CAGLKRPNTEAFF. The CDR3 bases are TGTGCCGGCCTCAAGCGGCCGAACACTGAAGCTTTCTTT.

V usage is TRBV27 and J usage is TRBJ2-1; 16 nucleotides align to TRBD2. This CDR3 spans 14 amino acids. Trimming at V came to 5 bases and at J to 13 bases, leaving 5 bases not matched to a gene. Germline V lookup: CDR1 MNHEY, CDR2 SMNVEV (reference sequence). The CDR3 protein is CASSTGTSGRAQFF. The CDR3, as DNA: TGTGCCAGCAGTACCGGGACTAGCGGGAGGGCCCAGTTCTTC.

The rearrangement links TRBV15 to TRBJ2-7, with TRBD2 matching over 11 bases. Germline loops: CDR1 LNHNV, CDR2 YYDKDF (reference sequence). Losses at the gene ends were 3 bases for V and 5 bases for J; bases not matched to a gene: 0. There are 13 residues in the CDR3. The CDR3 spells CATSRGLADEQYF. The CDR3 coding sequence is TGTGCCACCAGCAGGGGACTAGCGGACGAGCAGTACTTC.

The CDR3 DNA reads as TGTGCCATCAGCCCGCAGGGGGCAGGTCCTTATGTTGGGGCCAACGTCCTGACTTTC. It yields the protein CAISPQGAGPYVGANVLTF. The V gene is TRBV10-3, the J gene TRBJ2-6; TRBD1 aligns across 8 bases. V gave up 6 bases and J gave up 3 bases; unmatched junction bases: 16. From germline, CDR1 is ENHRY and CDR2 SYGVKD. The CDR3 loop spans 19 amino acids.

The rearrangement links TRBV6-5 to TRBJ2-1; 11 bases map to TRBD2. Germline CDR1 is MNHEY and CDR2 is SVGAGI. The V and J ends lost 2 bases and 9 bases, in that order; junction bases with no gene match: 0. The CDR3 covers 13 residues. The CDR3 DNA reads as TGTGCCAGCAGTTACACTAGCGGGAGTGAGCAGTTCTTC. Translation gives CASSYTSGSEQFF.

The gene calls are TRBV7-6 and TRBJ2-6; maybe TRBD2 (5 bases). This CDR3 is built from 15 residues. Looked up from germline, CDR1 is SGHVS and CDR2 is FNYEAQ. The germline V and J ends were trimmed by 5 bases and 1 base, with 9 bases remaining between them. CDR3 protein: CASSPTGSGANVLTF. CDR3 nucleotides: TGTGCCAGCAGCCCCACGGGGTCTGGGGCCAACGTCCTGACTTTC.

The chain recombines TRBV9 with TRBJ2-1; 12 bases line up with TRBD2. In germline, CDR1 is SGDLS, CDR2 YYNGEE. Trimming cost V 0 bases and J 7 bases; bases outside gene matches: 8. The CDR3 extends over 17 amino acids. CDR3 loop: CASSVAAPSGRVNEQFF. The CDR3 region has the DNA TGTGCCAGCAGCGTAGCAGCCCCTAGCGGGAGGGTTAATGAGCAGTTCTTC. Combining the CDR3 with reference TRBV9 and TRBJ2-1 gives the whole variable domain DSGVTQTPKHLITATGQRVTLRCSPRSGDLSVYWYQQSLDQGLQFLIQYYNGEERAKGNILERFSAQQFPDLHSELNLSSLELGDSALYFCASSVAAPSGRVNEQFFGPGTRLTVL.